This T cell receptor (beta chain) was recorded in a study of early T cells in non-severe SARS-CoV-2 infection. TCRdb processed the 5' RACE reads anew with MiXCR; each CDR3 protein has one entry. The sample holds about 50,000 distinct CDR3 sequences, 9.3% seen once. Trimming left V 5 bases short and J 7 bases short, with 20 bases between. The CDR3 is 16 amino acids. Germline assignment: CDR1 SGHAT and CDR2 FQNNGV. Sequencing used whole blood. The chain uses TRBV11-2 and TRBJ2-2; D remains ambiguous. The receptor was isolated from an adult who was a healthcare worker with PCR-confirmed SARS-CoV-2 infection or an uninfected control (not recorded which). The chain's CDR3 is CASSLRFQGLGGELFF. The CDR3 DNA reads TGTGCCAGCAGCCTCCGGTTCCAAGGTCTGGGCGGGGAGCTGTTTTTT.